A selection of T cell receptor beta chains follows, all from one sample in a study of CD8 T cells in Susac syndrome. TCRdb reprocessed the immunoSEQ multiplex PCR reads with MiXCR, giving one entry per CDR3 protein. The sample records 150,000 to 200,000 distinct CDR3 sequences, 92% being singletons. Sequencing was performed on CD4+ T cells from PBMCs. The source of these receptors is a human donor in good health. The CDR3 runs from the conserved cysteine through the conserved F or W. A D gene is named only where the DNA matches it firmly. Only some rows state a clone size, as once, few, many or a class for expanded clones.

j_gene: TRBJ1-1; v_gene: TRBV10-1; abundance: -; len: 13; d_gene: TRBD1; CDR3aa: CASSRDRGYEAFF; CDR3nt: TGCGCCAGCAGCCGGGACAGGGGCTACGAAGCTTTCTTT
j_gene: TRBJ2-7; v_gene: TRBV20-1; abundance: -; len: 17; d_gene: TRBD2; CDR3aa: CSALPRRSSGGSYEQYF; CDR3nt: TGCAGTGCCCTACCTCGACGATCTAGCGGGGGGTCCTACGAGCAGTACTTC
j_gene: TRBJ2-1; v_gene: TRBV29-1; abundance: -; len: 14; d_gene: -; CDR3aa: CSVGLADTYNEQFF; CDR3nt: TGCAGCGTTGGGTTAGCGGATACCTACAATGAGCAGTTCTTC
j_gene: TRBJ2-5; v_gene: TRBV16; abundance: -; len: 15; d_gene: TRBD2; CDR3aa: CASSQSGRGGETQYF; CDR3nt: TGTGCCAGCAGCCAATCCGGGAGGGGCGGAGAGACCCAGTACTTC
j_gene: TRBJ2-7; v_gene: TRBV28; abundance: -; len: 14; d_gene: TRBD2; CDR3aa: CASSPDWRESEQYF; CDR3nt: TGTGCCAGCAGTCCCGACTGGCGGGAGAGCGAGCAGTACTTC
j_gene: TRBJ1-2; v_gene: TRBV30; abundance: -; len: 8; d_gene: -; CDR3aa: CALYGYTF; CDR3nt: TGTGCCTTATATGGCTACACCTTC
j_gene: TRBJ2-7; v_gene: TRBV6-6; abundance: -; len: 16; d_gene: TRBD1; CDR3aa: CASSSPGQGRSYEQYF; CDR3nt: TGTGCCAGCAGTTCACCGGGACAGGGCCGGTCCTACGAGCAGTACTTC
j_gene: TRBJ2-7; v_gene: TRBV12-3/TRBV12-4; abundance: -; len: 15; d_gene: -; CDR3aa: CASSFRSGAIYEQYF; CDR3nt: TGTGCCAGCAGTTTCCGTTCAGGAGCGATCTACGAGCAGTACTTC
j_gene: TRBJ2-5; v_gene: TRBV3-1; abundance: -; len: 15; d_gene: TRBD1; CDR3aa: CASSPWTGPEETQYF; CDR3nt: TGTGCCAGCAGCCCTTGGACAGGGCCTGAGGAGACCCAGTACTTC
j_gene: TRBJ1-2; v_gene: TRBV5-1; abundance: -; len: 14; d_gene: -; CDR3aa: CASSSSAGSEGYTF; CDR3nt: TGCGCCAGCAGCTCCTCCGCCGGGAGCGAGGGCTACACCTTC
j_gene: TRBJ2-3; v_gene: TRBV20-1; abundance: -; len: 11; d_gene: -; CDR3aa: CSASRPDTQYF; CDR3nt: TGCAGTGCTAGCAGACCTGATACGCAGTATTTT
j_gene: TRBJ2-1; v_gene: TRBV7-9; abundance: -; len: 11; d_gene: -; CDR3aa: CASSLGQEQFF; CDR3nt: TGTGCCAGCAGCCTTGGACAGGAGCAGTTCTTC
j_gene: TRBJ1-5; v_gene: TRBV20-1; abundance: once; len: 12; d_gene: TRBD1; CDR3aa: CSANRGNQPQHF; CDR3nt: TGCAGTGCTAACAGGGGGAATCAGCCCCAGCATTTT
j_gene: TRBJ2-5; v_gene: TRBV12-3/TRBV12-4; abundance: -; len: 16; d_gene: -; CDR3aa: CASSSTDKGKAETQYF; CDR3nt: TGTGCCAGCAGTTCCACTGACAAAGGGAAAGCCGAGACCCAGTACTTC
j_gene: TRBJ2-5; v_gene: TRBV6-5; abundance: once; len: 15; d_gene: -; CDR3aa: CASSYTGHFGETQYF; CDR3nt: TGTGCCAGCAGTTATACAGGGCACTTTGGAGAGACCCAGTACTTC
j_gene: TRBJ2-5; v_gene: TRBV6-5; abundance: -; len: 14; d_gene: TRBD2; CDR3aa: CASIRTSGGETQYF; CDR3nt: TGTGCCAGCATCCGAACTAGCGGTGGGGAGACCCAGTACTTC
j_gene: TRBJ2-3; v_gene: TRBV19; abundance: -; len: 13; d_gene: -; CDR3aa: CASRLVPTDTQYF; CDR3nt: TGTGCCAGCAGATTAGTTCCAACAGATACGCAGTATTTT
j_gene: TRBJ2-7; v_gene: TRBV20-1; abundance: -; len: 14; d_gene: TRBD2; CDR3aa: CSARRSGTLYEQYF; CDR3nt: TGCAGTGCCCGAAGGAGCGGGACGCTCTACGAGCAGTACTTC
j_gene: TRBJ1-1; v_gene: TRBV10-3; abundance: -; len: 14; d_gene: -; CDR3aa: CAIRRTGEGTEAFF; CDR3nt: TGTGCCATCCGACGGACGGGCGAGGGCACTGAAGCTTTCTTT
j_gene: TRBJ1-6; v_gene: TRBV12-3/TRBV12-4; abundance: -; len: 18; d_gene: -; CDR3aa: CASSLGSGAKPWNSPLHF; CDR3nt: TGTGCCAGCAGTTTAGGTTCAGGGGCGAAACCCTGGAATTCACCCCTCCACTTT
j_gene: TRBJ2-3; v_gene: TRBV5-6; abundance: few; len: 14; d_gene: -; CDR3aa: CASSLAASTDTQYF; CDR3nt: TGTGCCAGCAGCTTGGCTGCTAGCACAGATACGCAGTATTTT
j_gene: TRBJ2-2; v_gene: TRBV6-1; abundance: -; len: 16; d_gene: -; CDR3aa: CASNSGAKTVDGELFF; CDR3nt: TGTGCCAGCAACTCGGGGGCGAAGACAGTGGACGGGGAGCTGTTTTTT
j_gene: TRBJ1-1; v_gene: TRBV7-2; abundance: -; len: 14; d_gene: TRBD1; CDR3aa: CASSENRGRTEAFF; CDR3nt: TGTGCCAGCAGCGAAAACAGGGGGCGTACTGAAGCTTTCTTT
j_gene: TRBJ2-3; v_gene: TRBV7-2; abundance: few; len: 14; d_gene: TRBD1; CDR3aa: CASSSDRGADTQYF; CDR3nt: TGTGCCAGCAGCTCGGACAGGGGTGCAGATACGCAGTATTTT
j_gene: TRBJ1-4; v_gene: TRBV30; abundance: -; len: 13; d_gene: -; CDR3aa: CAWSWGVGEKLFF; CDR3nt: TGTGCCTGGAGTTGGGGGGTTGGCGAAAAACTGTTTTTT
j_gene: TRBJ1-1; v_gene: TRBV18; abundance: -; len: 15; d_gene: -; CDR3aa: CASSPPSYMNTEAFF; CDR3nt: TGTGCCAGCTCACCACCGAGCTACATGAACACTGAAGCTTTCTTT
j_gene: TRBJ2-3; v_gene: TRBV4-3; abundance: -; len: 13; d_gene: -; CDR3aa: CASSQDLPDTQYF; CDR3nt: TGCGCCAGCAGCCAAGACCTCCCAGATACGCAGTATTTT
j_gene: TRBJ2-7; v_gene: TRBV15; abundance: -; len: 15; d_gene: TRBD2; CDR3aa: CATSRELAGSYEQYF; CDR3nt: TGTGCCACCAGCAGAGAACTAGCGGGCTCCTACGAGCAGTACTTC
j_gene: TRBJ1-5; v_gene: TRBV19; abundance: -; len: 12; d_gene: -; CDR3aa: CASSVLSQPQHF; CDR3nt: TGTGCCAGTAGTGTGTTGAGTCAGCCCCAGCATTTT
j_gene: TRBJ2-7; v_gene: TRBV5-4; abundance: few; len: 14; d_gene: -; CDR3aa: CASSLAGPPYEQYF; CDR3nt: TGTGCCAGCAGCTTGGCCGGTCCTCCCTACGAGCAGTACTTC
j_gene: TRBJ2-5; v_gene: TRBV4-1; abundance: -; len: 14; d_gene: TRBD1; CDR3aa: CASSHEGQFLTQYF; CDR3nt: TGCGCCAGCAGCCATGAGGGACAGTTTTTGACCCAGTACTTC
j_gene: TRBJ1-6; v_gene: TRBV18; abundance: -; len: 15; d_gene: -; CDR3aa: CASSLRSSYNSPLHF; CDR3nt: TGTGCCAGCTCCCTACGGAGCTCCTATAATTCACCCCTCCACTTT
j_gene: TRBJ1-2; v_gene: TRBV5-4; abundance: once; len: 15; d_gene: -; CDR3aa: CASSSRTDANYGYTF; CDR3nt: TGTGCCAGCAGCTCGAGGACTGATGCTAACTATGGCTACACCTTC
j_gene: TRBJ2-2; v_gene: TRBV7-3; abundance: -; len: 15; d_gene: -; CDR3aa: CASSLGQRGTGELFF; CDR3nt: TGTGCCAGCAGCTTGGGGCAGAGGGGAACCGGGGAGCTGTTTTTT
j_gene: TRBJ2-2; v_gene: TRBV5-1; abundance: -; len: 13; d_gene: -; CDR3aa: CASSLRESGELFF; CDR3nt: TGCGCCAGCAGCTTGAGGGAGTCCGGGGAGCTGTTTTTT
j_gene: TRBJ1-2; v_gene: TRBV27; abundance: -; len: 13; d_gene: -; CDR3aa: CASSFWDRDGYTF; CDR3nt: TGTGCCAGCAGTTTTTGGGACCGAGATGGCTACACCTTC
j_gene: TRBJ2-1; v_gene: TRBV24-1; abundance: -; len: 16; d_gene: -; CDR3aa: CATSDAAGGSYNEQFF; CDR3nt: TGTGCCACCAGTGATGCAGCGGGTGGCTCCTACAATGAGCAGTTCTTC
j_gene: TRBJ1-1; v_gene: TRBV29-1; abundance: -; len: 13; d_gene: -; CDR3aa: CSAGSHENTEAFF; CDR3nt: TGCAGCGCAGGGTCTCACGAGAACACTGAAGCTTTCTTT
j_gene: TRBJ2-3; v_gene: TRBV5-5; abundance: -; len: 14; d_gene: -; CDR3aa: CASSLGGAGNTQYF; CDR3nt: TGTGCCAGCAGCTTGGGGGGTGCAGGGAATACGCAGTATTTT
j_gene: TRBJ1-1; v_gene: TRBV3-1; abundance: -; len: 14; d_gene: -; CDR3aa: CASRIGTANTEAFF; CDR3nt: TGTGCCAGCAGGATTGGGACGGCGAACACTGAAGCTTTCTTT
j_gene: TRBJ2-1; v_gene: TRBV29-1; abundance: -; len: 13; d_gene: TRBD2; CDR3aa: CSAGGREVGEQFF; CDR3nt: TGCAGCGCCGGGGGGCGGGAGGTCGGGGAGCAGTTCTTC
j_gene: TRBJ1-5; v_gene: TRBV6-6; abundance: once; len: 13; d_gene: -; CDR3aa: CASSTGGLQPQHF; CDR3nt: TGTGCCAGCAGTACGGGGGGACTTCAGCCCCAGCATTTT
j_gene: TRBJ1-2; v_gene: TRBV7-3; abundance: -; len: 13; d_gene: -; CDR3aa: CASSPGQMGGYTF; CDR3nt: TGTGCCAGCAGCCCTGGACAGATGGGTGGCTACACCTTC
j_gene: TRBJ1-1; v_gene: TRBV7-2; abundance: -; len: 15; d_gene: TRBD1; CDR3aa: CASSRRGQGVGEAFF; CDR3nt: TGTGCCAGCAGCCGGCGGGGACAGGGGGTTGGTGAAGCTTTCTTT
j_gene: TRBJ2-3; v_gene: TRBV7-6; abundance: -; len: 17; d_gene: -; CDR3aa: CASSFMSRGAGTDTQYF; CDR3nt: TGTGCCAGCAGCTTTATGTCTAGGGGGGCCGGGACAGATACGCAGTATTTT
j_gene: TRBJ2-7; v_gene: TRBV3-1; abundance: -; len: 12; d_gene: -; CDR3aa: CASSLLGREQYF; CDR3nt: TGTGCCAGCAGCCTCCTGGGGCGCGAGCAGTACTTC
j_gene: TRBJ2-4; v_gene: TRBV3-1; abundance: -; len: 15; d_gene: -; CDR3aa: CASSYSRFGKNIQYF; CDR3nt: TGTGCCAGCAGCTACAGCAGGTTTGGCAAAAACATTCAGTACTTC
j_gene: TRBJ2-1; v_gene: TRBV19; abundance: -; len: 15; d_gene: TRBD2; CDR3aa: CASSTGLAGGNEQFF; CDR3nt: TGTGCCAGTAGTACTGGACTAGCGGGAGGCAATGAGCAGTTCTTC